These 20 T cell receptor beta chains were all obtained from the same sample, sequenced in a study of human T cells and chemical hapten exposure. Time point described: pre-sensitization, week 0. Indicated treatment: therapeutic diphenylcyclopropenone sensitization with weekly scalp DPC. TCRdb re-called the RACE reads with MiXCR, one entry per CDR3 protein. The table records some 300,000 distinct CDR3 sequences, around 5.5% of them present only once. The specimen was whole blood, collected in connection with sensitization to the hapten diphenylcyclopropenone (DPC). Receptors originate from a woman aged 18-29 years with alopecia areata. Some clones in this sample may be carry-over from other donors' samples.

In DNA form, the CDR3 reads TGTGCCAGCAGTTTAGCCCCAGGCTACACAGATACGCAGTATTTT. Amino acid sequence: CASSLAPGYTDTQYF. The genes are TRBV12-3 or TRBV12-4 and TRBJ2-3; the D is unclear. Trimming took 0 bases from V and 2 from J, leaving 9 bases between them. This CDR3 contains 15 residues.

This chain links TRBV7-8 with TRBJ2-3; either TRBD1 or TRBD2 may supply D (5 bases each). Trimming took 5 bases from V and 1 from J, leaving 19 bases between them. Germline V gives CDR1 SGHVS, CDR2 FQNEAQ. The CDR3 is 17 amino acids. The CDR3 is CASSPPAAGSGTDTQYF. The DNA of the CDR3 is TGTGCCAGCAGCCCGCCGGCCGCAGGGAGCGGCACAGATACGCAGTATTTT.

This clonotype was counted between two and nine times. The chain joins TRBV6-4 to TRBJ2-1, with TRBD2 matching over 12 bases. The CDR3 covers 15 residues. Germline loops: CDR1 MRHNA, CDR2 SNTAGT. The V segment lost 5 bases and the J segment 4 bases; nucleotides outside the gene matches: 3. In DNA, the CDR3 is TGTGCCAGCAGTCGACTAGCGGGGGATTACAATGAGCAGTTCTTC. Translation: CASSRLAGDYNEQFF.

The CDR3 sequence: CSVDGGDYGYTF. CDR3 DNA: TGCAGCGTTGATGGGGGAGACTATGGCTACACCTTC. The chain is built from TRBV29-1 and TRBJ1-2; possible D gene TRBD1, 5 bases. CDR3 length: 12 residues. Trimming removed 3 bases from V and 3 bases from J, with 8 bases in between. The germline V gene encodes CDR1 SQVTM and CDR2 ANQGSEA.

The CDR3 DNA sequence: TGTGCCAGCAGCTTTTCTACAGGAACTTGGGAAGCTTTCTTT. Translating gives CASSFSTGTWEAFF. The chain employs TRBV28 and TRBJ1-1; D is perhaps TRBD1 (5 bases). The germline gives CDR1 MDHEN, CDR2 SYDVKM. The V end lost 6 bases, the J end lost 8 bases, and 19 bases lay between the germline ends. CDR3 length: 14 amino acids.

This clonotype was seen at least ten times. The chain is built from TRBV28 and TRBJ2-7, with D possibly TRBD1 on 5 matching bases. CDR1 MDHEN and CDR2 SYDVKM come from the germline V gene. The CDR3 sequence is 14 residues long. The V end was cut by 3 bases, the J end by 1 base, with 10 bases between. The CDR3 DNA follows: TGTGCCAGCAGTTTGTTAGACAGATCCTACGAGCAGTACTTC. It specifies CASSLLDRSYEQYF. The entire variable domain, with the rest obtained from reference TRBV28 and TRBJ2-7, is as follows: DVKVTQSSRYLVKRTGEKVFLECVQDMDHENMFWYRQDPGLGLRLIYFSYDVKMKEKGDIPEGYSVSREKKERFSLILESASTNQTSMYLCASSLLDRSYEQYFGPGTRLTVT.

This clonotype appeared many times. This sequence joins TRBV19 and TRBJ2-2; TRBD1 might be the D (5 bases). Germline V gives CDR1 LNHDA, CDR2 SQIVND (reference sequence). The V end lost 7 bases, the J end lost 6 bases, and 15 bases lay between the germline ends. There are 14 residues in the CDR3. CDR3: CASKAQGLSGELFF. DNA for the CDR3: TGTGCCAGTAAGGCTCAGGGATTATCCGGGGAGCTGTTTTTT.

This chain uses TRBV12-3 or TRBV12-4 with TRBJ2-1; D tentatively reads TRBD1 or TRBD2 (5 bases each). CDR3 length: 13 amino acids. V dropped 10 bases and J dropped 5 bases, with 15 bases sitting between them. The CDR3 loop reads CATSGQNNNEQFF. The CDR3 bases are TGTGCCACCTCGGGGCAGAATAACAATGAGCAGTTCTTC.

This clonotype was recorded many times. The CDR3 DNA is TGTGCCAGCAGGATCGGACCGACCTATGGCTACACCTTC. Its protein product is CASRIGPTYGYTF. The rearrangement links TRBV27 to TRBJ1-2; D ambiguous. The CDR3 consists of 13 residues. Trimming cost V 6 bases and J 4 bases, with 12 bases left between them. The germline V gene encodes CDR1 MNHEY and CDR2 SMNVEV (reference sequence).

This clonotype was detected ten times or more. The chain recombines TRBV11-2 with TRBJ2-3; the match to TRBD2 covers 10 bases. The CDR3 sequence is 14 residues long. The V and J ends lost 1 base and 6 bases, in that order; junction bases with no gene match: 1. Germline CDR1 SGHAT, CDR2 FQNNGV. The CDR3 DNA reads as TGTGCCAGCAGCTTAGGACTAGCGGGTGATACGCAGTATTTT. It is translated as CASSLGLAGDTQYF.

This clonotype was seen repeatedly, ten times or more. V is TRBV5-6 and J is TRBJ2-1; the D call may be TRBD1 or TRBD2 (6 bases each). Trimming shortened V by 2 bases and J by 8 bases, and 11 bases separated the two germline ends. Germline V gene data show CDR1 as SGHDT and CDR2 as YYEEEE. The CDR3 contains 13 residues. This CDR3 reads CASSFPGADEQFF. In DNA, the CDR3 is TGTGCCAGCAGCTTCCCGGGGGCCGATGAGCAGTTCTTC. The full variable domain, with the rest looked up from reference TRBV5-6 and TRBJ2-1, is DAGVTQSPTHLIKTRGQQVTLRCSPKSGHDTVSWYQQALGQGPQFIFQYYEEEERQRGNFPDRFSGHQFPNYSSELNVNALLLGDSALYLCASSFPGADEQFFGPGTRLTVL.

In this sample, this clonotype turned up a few times. V gene TRBV7-2 combines with J gene TRBJ2-4, with a possible D match to TRBD2 (5 bases). The CDR3 covers 13 residues. The ends were cut back, 5 bases at V and 2 bases at J, with 7 bases in the middle. Germline loops: CDR1 SGHTA, CDR2 FQGNSA. The CDR3 DNA is TGTGCCAGCAGCCGGGATCCCAAAAACATTCAGTACTTC. Its translation is CASSRDPKNIQYF.

This clonotype was picked up many times. V and J are TRBV11-2 and TRBJ1-1; D call uncertain. CDR1 is SGHAT and CDR2 is FQNNGV in the germline V gene. V was trimmed by 3 bases and J by 8 bases, leaving 13 bases between them. The CDR3 runs 13 residues. The CDR3 here is CASSFGAATEAFF. CDR3 nucleotides: TGTGCCAGCAGCTTCGGCGCGGCCACCGAAGCTTTCTTT.

In this sample, this clonotype turned up a few times. The chain combines TRBV6-5 with TRBJ1-1, with 7 bases identical to TRBD1. Germline CDR1 and CDR2: MNHEY and SVGAGI. Unmatched junction bases numbered 8, after V lost 4 bases and J lost 0 bases. This CDR3 is 16 amino acids long. The CDR3: CASSLTGTSLNTEAFF. For the CDR3, the DNA is TGTGCCAGCAGTTTGACAGGGACCTCCTTGAACACTGAAGCTTTCTTT.

Many counts were recorded for this clonotype. This rearrangement joins TRBV12-3 or TRBV12-4 to TRBJ1-2; 7 nucleotides align to TRBD1. The CDR3 spans 12 residues. V shed 9 bases and J 8 bases; nucleotides not matched to a gene: 9. The CDR3 nucleotides are TGTGCCAGTCGTCCAGGGGGAGGCGGCTACACCTTC. This codes for CASRPGGGGYTF.

Many counts were recorded for this clonotype. The genes are TRBV6-2 or TRBV6-3 and TRBJ2-5, with 8 bases that match TRBD2. Germline V gene lookup returns CDR1 MNHEY and CDR2 SVGEGT. The CDR3 is 15 residues long. The V and J ends lost 6 bases and 2 bases, in that order; junction bases with no gene match: 8. CDR3 residues: CASSSPLAEQETQYF. The CDR3 nucleotides read TGTGCCAGCAGCTCCCCACTAGCGGAACAAGAGACCCAGTACTTC.

As concerns this clonotype: A much bigger clone sits one base away, suggesting this may be a read error. V gene TRBV6-5 combines with J gene TRBJ2-6; TRBD1 might be the D (5 bases). CDR1 is MNHEY, CDR2 SVGAGI, per germline. The CDR3 totals 15 residues. This CDR3 is CASSPLTSGANILTF. In nucleotides, the CDR3 is TGTGCCAGCAGTCCGCTAACCTCTGGGGCCAACATCCTGACTTTC.

This clonotype has just a few counts. The V call is TRBV4-2, the J call TRBJ2-5; D unclear. The CDR3 length is 14 residues. Trimming shortened V by 1 base and J by 5 bases, and 11 bases separated the two germline ends. Germline CDR1 LGHNA, CDR2 YNFKEQ. The CDR3 loop reads CASSQATSRETQYF. The CDR3 DNA reads TGTGCCAGCAGCCAAGCTACAAGCAGGGAGACCCAGTACTTC.

The V and J genes are TRBV12-3 or TRBV12-4 and TRBJ2-7; D unresolved. The CDR3 has 14 residues. V lost 1 base, J lost 3 bases, and 10 bases lay in between. Written as DNA, the CDR3 is TGTGCCAGCAGTTTAGGGATGCAGAGCTACGAGCAGTACTTC. Protein product: CASSLGMQSYEQYF.

This sequence joins TRBV3-1 and TRBJ1-1, with TRBD1 identical over 7 bases. CDR1 and CDR2 from the germline V gene are LGHDT and YNNKEL (reference sequence). The CDR3 contains 15 residues. Germline trimming cut 4 bases from V and 0 bases from J; bases unmatched to any gene: 5. Here the CDR3 DNA reads TGTGCCAGCAGCCCTCAAACAGGGGTGAACACTGAAGCTTTCTTT. It is translated as CASSPQTGVNTEAFF.